These T cell receptor beta chains were read from a single sample in a study of blood T cell repertoires in COVID-19. The table came from immunoSEQ multiplex PCR; TCRdb's copy has only in-frame clones and leaves some out. Among fewer than 90,000 clones listed, about 95% were seen once. Source material: peripheral blood. The source is a human donor with active COVID-19. The donor label of this sample is uncertain. Each CDR3 is given with its conserved first and last residue. The D gene is left open where the match is weak. Clone size is not always given. Where it is, it says once, few, many or a class for expanded clones.

j_call clone_size v_call d_call cdr3_aa
TRBJ2-7 - TRBV28 - CASNTKRLMSGRYEQYF
TRBJ1-6 - TRBV2 - CASSSDSLISPLHF
TRBJ1-1 - TRBV3-1/TRBV3-2 - CASSPRQFPEAFF
TRBJ2-2 - TRBV12-5 TRBD1 CASGLTSQGTGELFF
TRBJ1-1 - TRBV3-1/TRBV3-2 - CASSQVTGKRRPSPEAFF
TRBJ1-4 - TRBV29-1 - CSVEDASGFPNEKLFF
TRBJ2-7 - TRBV3-1/TRBV3-2 TRBD1 CASSRTGGYYEQYF
TRBJ2-2 - TRBV11-2 - CASSSPRTGELFF
TRBJ2-7 once TRBV27 TRBD1 CASSLVRQGWQYF
TRBJ2-3 - TRBV11-3 - CASSSRAGYGTDTQYF
TRBJ2-2 - TRBV25-1 TRBD1 CASSAPGQGRSGELFF
TRBJ2-2 - TRBV29-1 TRBD1 CSVGTGEVIGELFF
TRBJ2-7 - TRBV11-3 - CASSPGRVSTYEQYF
TRBJ2-1 - TRBV2 - CASGAGTPDNEQFF
TRBJ2-5 - TRBV5-1 - CASSLAGDQETQYF
TRBJ2-7 once TRBV5-4 TRBD1 CASSLGGGQGLYEQYF
TRBJ2-5 once TRBV19 - CAGGAETQYF
TRBJ1-4 - TRBV7-9 - CASSLDFTTNEKLFF
TRBJ1-2 - TRBV5-6 - CASSLSDSRINYGYTF
TRBJ2-1 once TRBV10-1 TRBD1 CASSEGTGHYNEQFF
TRBJ2-1 - TRBV12-3/TRBV12-4 - CASRTSGVYEQFF
TRBJ2-3 - TRBV9 - CASSARDSGGNTQYF
TRBJ2-7 - TRBV28 - CASSFGTAYEQYF
TRBJ1-1 - TRBV6-6 - CASSYAEQAFF
TRBJ2-7 - TRBV18 TRBD1 CASSPRGQGYEQYF
TRBJ2-1 - TRBV9 TRBD2 CASSVVAGHYNEQFF
TRBJ1-6 - TRBV5-1 - CASSLEQPSPLHF
TRBJ2-1 - TRBV20-1 - CSAERYEQFF
TRBJ2-5 - TRBV4-2 - CASSQLLSLKETQYF
TRBJ1-1 - TRBV19 TRBD1 CASSDRARTEAFF
TRBJ1-2 once TRBV5-8 TRBD1 CASSLRQGVLRGYTF
TRBJ2-3 - TRBV7-9 - CASSFPTRQASTDTQYF
TRBJ1-4 - TRBV7-2 - CASNGGSTNEKLFF
TRBJ2-1 - TRBV10-3 TRBD2 CAISGTSGSYNEQFF
TRBJ2-1 - TRBV5-1 - CASSLATNEQFF
TRBJ2-2 - TRBV19 - CASRAAGNTGELFF
TRBJ1-4 - TRBV9 TRBD1 CASSVGPGQSGEKLFF